These 8 T cell receptor beta chains originate from one sample sequenced in a study of cytomegalovirus exposure and HLA in healthy donors. A multiplex PCR was run with 60 Vbeta primers and 13 Jbeta primers. Only in-frame clones appear in the TCRdb table, and some are missing; sequencing was by immunoSEQ multiplex PCR. The data show 160,000 or so clones, around 78% seen once. Input material: PBMCs. The receptors here all came from a man aged 40-49 years in good health and CMV-seronegative.

The rearrangement joins TRBV19 to TRBJ1-6; 9 nucleotides line up with TRBD1. Germline V gives CDR1 LNHDA, CDR2 SQIVND (reference sequence). V was pared by 7 bases and J by 9 bases, with 7 bases of the junction left unmatched. The CDR3 has 14 amino acids. The CDR3 DNA follows: TGTGCCAGTACGTCCGGACAGGGGACTTCACCCCTCCACTTT. Its protein product is CASTSGQGTSPLHF.

The gene calls are TRBV6-1 and TRBJ1-1; D not resolved. The germline CDR1 and CDR2 sequences are MNHNS and SASEGT. The CDR3 runs 19 residues. Trimming took off 2 bases at V and 8 bases at J, with 30 bases between the two ends. DNA of the CDR3: TGTGCCAGCAGTGAAAAATTTCTCTTGGAGGAAGAACTTTCAAGGGAAGCTTTCTTT. This codes for CASSEKFLLEEELSREAFF.

This chain uses TRBV15 with TRBJ2-2, with 8 bases lining up with TRBD2. V was pared by 7 bases and J by 7 bases, with 14 bases of the junction left unmatched. There are 16 residues in the CDR3. CDR1 LNHNV and CDR2 YYDKDF come from the germline V gene (reference sequence). CDR3 nucleotide sequence: TGTGCCACCACAGAGGTGGGACTAGTGTTTGGCGGGGAGCTGTTTTTT. Amino acid sequence: CATTEVGLVFGGELFF.

The rearrangement links TRBV2 to TRBJ1-2; D remains unclear. The CDR3 covers 13 residues. Germline CDR1 SNHLY, CDR2 FYNNEI. V lost 5 bases, J lost 2 bases, and 9 bases lay in between. Written as DNA, the CDR3 is TGTGCCAGCAGTACGACTGGGAACTATGGCTACACCTTC. Protein sequence: CASSTTGNYGYTF.

V and J are TRBV27 and TRBJ1-5; the D is unclear. The germline gives CDR1 MNHEY, CDR2 SMNVEV (reference sequence). V was clipped by 0 bases and J by 3 bases, with 6 bases between them. The CDR3 is 14 amino acids. CDR3: CASSLSMANQPQHF. CDR3 nucleotide sequence: TGTGCCAGCAGTTTATCGATGGCCAATCAGCCCCAGCATTTT.

The chain recombines TRBV11-3 with TRBJ2-2, with 9 bases identical to TRBD1. CDR3 length: 16 residues. The germline V gene encodes CDR1 SGHNT and CDR2 YENEEA. Unmatched junction bases numbered 4, after V lost 4 bases and J lost 1 base. The CDR3 nucleotides are TGTGCCAGCAGCTCCCGGACAGGGGAGAACACCGGGGAGCTGTTTTTT. Protein sequence: CASSSRTGENTGELFF. Supplemented by reference TRBV11-3 and TRBJ2-2, the full variable domain reads EAGVVQSPRYKIIEKKQPVAFWCNPISGHNTLYWYLQNLGQGPELLIRYENEEAVDDSQLPKDRFSAERLKGVDSTLKIQPAELGDSAVYLCASSSRTGENTGELFFGEGSRLTVL.

V is TRBV2 and J is TRBJ2-3; TRBD2 agrees at 12 bases. The CDR3 consists of 18 residues. Trimming removed 2 bases from V and 0 bases from J; junction bases left unmatched: 6. The V gene's germline CDR1 is SNHLY and CDR2 FYNNEI. This chain's CDR3 is CASSERSSGRASTDTQYF. The DNA for the CDR3 is TGTGCCAGCAGTGAAAGGTCTAGCGGGAGGGCTAGCACAGATACGCAGTATTTT.

The chain combines TRBV11-2 with TRBJ2-7, with D maybe TRBD1 (7 bases). Germline CDR1 and CDR2: SGHAT and FQNNGV. With 5 bases removed from V and 2 bases from J, the gap between germline ends came to 10 bases. This CDR3 has 13 residues. In DNA form, the CDR3 reads TGTGCCAGCAGCCTCAGGGGGGCCTACGAGCAGTACTTC. This encodes CASSLRGAYEQYF.